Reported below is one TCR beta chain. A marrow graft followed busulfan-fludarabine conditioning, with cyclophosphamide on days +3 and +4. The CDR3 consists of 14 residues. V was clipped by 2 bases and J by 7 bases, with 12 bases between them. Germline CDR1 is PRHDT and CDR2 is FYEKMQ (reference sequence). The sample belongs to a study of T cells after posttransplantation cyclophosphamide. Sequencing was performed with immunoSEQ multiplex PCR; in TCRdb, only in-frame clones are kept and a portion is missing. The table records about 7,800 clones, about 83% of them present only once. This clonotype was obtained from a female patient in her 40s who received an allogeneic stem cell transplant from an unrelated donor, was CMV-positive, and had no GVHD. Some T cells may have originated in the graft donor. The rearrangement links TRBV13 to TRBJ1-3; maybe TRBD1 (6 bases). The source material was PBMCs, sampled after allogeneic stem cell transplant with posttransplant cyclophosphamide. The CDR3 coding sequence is TGTGCCAGCAGCTTAACGTCAGGGGCGAACACCATATATTTT. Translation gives CASSLTSGANTIYF.